This TCR beta chain stems from a study of Ad26.COV2.S vaccination and SARS-CoV-2 variants. CDR1 is MNHEY, CDR2 SMNVEV, per germline (reference sequence). With 7 bases removed from V and 0 bases from J, the gap between germline ends came to 14 bases. The CDR3 has 15 amino acids. The treatment: around 19 received Ad26.COV2.S at low or high dose, single or two shots; about 5 received placebo; per-sample allocation not given. At day 63 after the first vaccine or placebo injection, samples were drawn. Donation came from an adult in Boston who was aged 18-55 years. The data were produced by immunoSEQ multiplex PCR, yet TCRdb's version contains in-frame clones alone and is incomplete. The data show a few hundred thousand clones, roughly 87% seen once.

The chain uses TRBV27 and TRBJ2-3; TRBD1 might be the D (6 bases). The sample was peripheral blood, taken in a trial of Ad26.COV2.S vaccine versus placebo. This receptor was taken from a person between 18 and 60 years old who received the Ad26.COV2.S COVID-19 vaccine or a placebo. CDR3: CASTTGTHSTDTQYF. The CDR3 region has the DNA TGTGCCAGCACTACCGGGACACACAGCACAGATACGCAGTATTTT.